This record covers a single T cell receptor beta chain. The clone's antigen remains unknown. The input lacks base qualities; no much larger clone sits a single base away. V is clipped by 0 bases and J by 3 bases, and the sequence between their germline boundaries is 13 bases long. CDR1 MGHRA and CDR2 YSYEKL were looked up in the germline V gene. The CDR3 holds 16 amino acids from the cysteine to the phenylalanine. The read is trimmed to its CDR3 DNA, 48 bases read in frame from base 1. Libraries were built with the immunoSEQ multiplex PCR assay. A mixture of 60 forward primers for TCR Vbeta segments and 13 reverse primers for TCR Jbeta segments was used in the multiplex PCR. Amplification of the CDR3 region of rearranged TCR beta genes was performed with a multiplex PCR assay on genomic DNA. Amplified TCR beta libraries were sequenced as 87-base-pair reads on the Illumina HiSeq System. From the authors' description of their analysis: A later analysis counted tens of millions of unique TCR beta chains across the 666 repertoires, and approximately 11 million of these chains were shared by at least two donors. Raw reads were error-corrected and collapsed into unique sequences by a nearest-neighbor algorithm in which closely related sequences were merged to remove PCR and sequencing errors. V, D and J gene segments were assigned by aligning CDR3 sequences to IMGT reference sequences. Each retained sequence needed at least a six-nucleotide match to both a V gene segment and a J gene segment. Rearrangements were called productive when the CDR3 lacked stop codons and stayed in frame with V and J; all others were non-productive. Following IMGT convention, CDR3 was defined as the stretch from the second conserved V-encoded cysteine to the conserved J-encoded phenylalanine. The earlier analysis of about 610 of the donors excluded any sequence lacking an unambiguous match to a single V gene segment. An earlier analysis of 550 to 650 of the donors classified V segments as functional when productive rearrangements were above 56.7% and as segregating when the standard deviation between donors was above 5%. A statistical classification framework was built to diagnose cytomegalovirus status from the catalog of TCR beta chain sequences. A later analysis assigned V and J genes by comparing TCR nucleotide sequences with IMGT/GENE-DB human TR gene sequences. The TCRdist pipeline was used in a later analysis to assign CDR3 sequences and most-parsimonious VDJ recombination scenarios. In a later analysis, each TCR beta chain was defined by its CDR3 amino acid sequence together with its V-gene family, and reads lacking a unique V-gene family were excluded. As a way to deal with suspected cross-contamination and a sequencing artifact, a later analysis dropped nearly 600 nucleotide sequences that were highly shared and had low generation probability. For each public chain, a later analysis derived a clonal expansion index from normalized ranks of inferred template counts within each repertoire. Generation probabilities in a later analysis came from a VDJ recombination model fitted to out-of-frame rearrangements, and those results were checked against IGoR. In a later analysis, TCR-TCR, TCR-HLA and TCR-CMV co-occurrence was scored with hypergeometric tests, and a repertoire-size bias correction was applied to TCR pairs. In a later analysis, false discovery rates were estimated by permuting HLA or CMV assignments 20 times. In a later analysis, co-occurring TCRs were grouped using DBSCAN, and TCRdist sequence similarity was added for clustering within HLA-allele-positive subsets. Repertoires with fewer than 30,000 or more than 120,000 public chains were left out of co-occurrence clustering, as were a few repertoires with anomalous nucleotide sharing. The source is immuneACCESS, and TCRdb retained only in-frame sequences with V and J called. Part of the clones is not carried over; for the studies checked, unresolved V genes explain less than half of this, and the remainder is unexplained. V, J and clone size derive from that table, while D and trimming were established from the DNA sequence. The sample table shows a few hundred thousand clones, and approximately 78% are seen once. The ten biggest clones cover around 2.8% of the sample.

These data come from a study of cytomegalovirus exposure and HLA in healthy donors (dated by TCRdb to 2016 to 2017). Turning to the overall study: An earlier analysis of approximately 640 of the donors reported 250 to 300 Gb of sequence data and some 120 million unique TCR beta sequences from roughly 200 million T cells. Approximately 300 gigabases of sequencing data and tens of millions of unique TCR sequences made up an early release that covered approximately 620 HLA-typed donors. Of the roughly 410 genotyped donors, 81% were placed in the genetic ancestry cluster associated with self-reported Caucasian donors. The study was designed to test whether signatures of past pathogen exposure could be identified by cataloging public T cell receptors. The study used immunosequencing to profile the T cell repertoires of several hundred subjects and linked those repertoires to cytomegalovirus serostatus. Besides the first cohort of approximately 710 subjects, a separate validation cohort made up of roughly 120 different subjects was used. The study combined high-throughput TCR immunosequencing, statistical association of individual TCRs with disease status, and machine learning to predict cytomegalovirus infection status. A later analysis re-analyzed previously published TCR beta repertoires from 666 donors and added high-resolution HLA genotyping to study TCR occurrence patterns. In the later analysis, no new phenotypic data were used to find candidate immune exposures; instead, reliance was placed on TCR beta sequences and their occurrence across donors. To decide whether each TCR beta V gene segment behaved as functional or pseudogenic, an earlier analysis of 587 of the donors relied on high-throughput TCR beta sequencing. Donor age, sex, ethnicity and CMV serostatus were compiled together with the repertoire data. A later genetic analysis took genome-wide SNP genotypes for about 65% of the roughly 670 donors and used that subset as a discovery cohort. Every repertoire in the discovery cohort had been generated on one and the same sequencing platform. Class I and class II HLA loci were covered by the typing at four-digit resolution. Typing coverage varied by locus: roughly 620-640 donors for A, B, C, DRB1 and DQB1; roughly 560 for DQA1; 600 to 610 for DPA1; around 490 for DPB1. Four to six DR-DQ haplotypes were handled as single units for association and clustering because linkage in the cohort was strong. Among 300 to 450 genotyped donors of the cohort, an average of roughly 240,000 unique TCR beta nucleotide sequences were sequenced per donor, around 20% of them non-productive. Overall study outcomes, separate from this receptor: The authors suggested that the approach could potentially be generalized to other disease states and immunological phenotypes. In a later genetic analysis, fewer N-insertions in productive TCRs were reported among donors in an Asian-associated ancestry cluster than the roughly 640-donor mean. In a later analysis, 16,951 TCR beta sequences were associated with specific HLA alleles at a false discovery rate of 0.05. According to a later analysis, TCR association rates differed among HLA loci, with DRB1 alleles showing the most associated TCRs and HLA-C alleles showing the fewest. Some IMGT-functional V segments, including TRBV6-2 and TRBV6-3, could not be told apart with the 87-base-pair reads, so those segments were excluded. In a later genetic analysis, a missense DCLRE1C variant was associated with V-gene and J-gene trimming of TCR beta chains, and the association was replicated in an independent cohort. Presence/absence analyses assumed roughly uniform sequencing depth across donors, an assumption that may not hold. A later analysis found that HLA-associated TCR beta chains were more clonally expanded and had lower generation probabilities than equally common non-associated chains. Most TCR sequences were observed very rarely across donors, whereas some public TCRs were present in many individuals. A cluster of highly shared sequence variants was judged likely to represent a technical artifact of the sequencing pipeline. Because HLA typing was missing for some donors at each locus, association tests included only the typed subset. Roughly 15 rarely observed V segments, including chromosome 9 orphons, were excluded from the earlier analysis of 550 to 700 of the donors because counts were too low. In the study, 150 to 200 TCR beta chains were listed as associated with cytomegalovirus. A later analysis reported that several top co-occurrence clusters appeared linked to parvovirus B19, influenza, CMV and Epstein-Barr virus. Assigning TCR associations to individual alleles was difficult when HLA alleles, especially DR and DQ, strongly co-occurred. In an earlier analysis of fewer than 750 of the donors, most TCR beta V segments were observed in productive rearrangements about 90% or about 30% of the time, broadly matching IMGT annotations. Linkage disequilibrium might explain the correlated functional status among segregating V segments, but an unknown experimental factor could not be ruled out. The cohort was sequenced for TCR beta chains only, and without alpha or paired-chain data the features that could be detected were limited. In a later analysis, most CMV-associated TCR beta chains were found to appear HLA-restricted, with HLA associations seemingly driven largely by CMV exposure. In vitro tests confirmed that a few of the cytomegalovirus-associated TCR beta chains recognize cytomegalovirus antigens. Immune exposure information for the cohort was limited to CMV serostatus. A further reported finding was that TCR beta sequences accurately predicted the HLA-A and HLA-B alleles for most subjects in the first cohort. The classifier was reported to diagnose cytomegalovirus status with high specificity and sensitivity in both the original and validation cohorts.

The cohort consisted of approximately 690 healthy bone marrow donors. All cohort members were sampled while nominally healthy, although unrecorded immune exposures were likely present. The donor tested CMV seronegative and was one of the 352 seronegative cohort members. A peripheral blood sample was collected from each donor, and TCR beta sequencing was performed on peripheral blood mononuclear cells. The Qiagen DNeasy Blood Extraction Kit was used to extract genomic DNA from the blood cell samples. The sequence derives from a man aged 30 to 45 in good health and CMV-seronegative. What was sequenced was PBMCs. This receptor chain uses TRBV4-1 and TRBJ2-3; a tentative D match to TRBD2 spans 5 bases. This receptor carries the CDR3 CASSQDFGILTDTQYF. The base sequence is TGCGCCAGCAGCCAAGACTTCGGGATTTTAACAGATACGCAGTATTTT.